This paragraph reports one T cell receptor beta chain. The data were taken from a study of metastatic and nonmetastatic thyroid tumors. MiXCR was used by TCRdb to re-call the PCR reads. The sample holds about 15,000 clones, about 33% seen once. The germline V gene has CDR1 DFQATT and CDR2 SNEGSKA (reference sequence). V lost 3 bases and J lost 5; bases outside the gene matches: 4. The CDR3 sequence is 12 residues long. Patients had received no treatment of any kind before thyroid surgery. This receptor was obtained from a female donor with papillary thyroid cancer or a benign thyroid nodule (not recorded which). Some clones in this sample may be carry-over from other donors' samples. The rearrangement links TRBV20-1 to TRBJ2-7; 7 bases line up with TRBD2. Sample: tumor tissue. The CDR3: CSASLAENEQYF. CDR3 coding DNA: TGCAGTGCTAGTCTAGCGGAAAACGAGCAGTACTTC.